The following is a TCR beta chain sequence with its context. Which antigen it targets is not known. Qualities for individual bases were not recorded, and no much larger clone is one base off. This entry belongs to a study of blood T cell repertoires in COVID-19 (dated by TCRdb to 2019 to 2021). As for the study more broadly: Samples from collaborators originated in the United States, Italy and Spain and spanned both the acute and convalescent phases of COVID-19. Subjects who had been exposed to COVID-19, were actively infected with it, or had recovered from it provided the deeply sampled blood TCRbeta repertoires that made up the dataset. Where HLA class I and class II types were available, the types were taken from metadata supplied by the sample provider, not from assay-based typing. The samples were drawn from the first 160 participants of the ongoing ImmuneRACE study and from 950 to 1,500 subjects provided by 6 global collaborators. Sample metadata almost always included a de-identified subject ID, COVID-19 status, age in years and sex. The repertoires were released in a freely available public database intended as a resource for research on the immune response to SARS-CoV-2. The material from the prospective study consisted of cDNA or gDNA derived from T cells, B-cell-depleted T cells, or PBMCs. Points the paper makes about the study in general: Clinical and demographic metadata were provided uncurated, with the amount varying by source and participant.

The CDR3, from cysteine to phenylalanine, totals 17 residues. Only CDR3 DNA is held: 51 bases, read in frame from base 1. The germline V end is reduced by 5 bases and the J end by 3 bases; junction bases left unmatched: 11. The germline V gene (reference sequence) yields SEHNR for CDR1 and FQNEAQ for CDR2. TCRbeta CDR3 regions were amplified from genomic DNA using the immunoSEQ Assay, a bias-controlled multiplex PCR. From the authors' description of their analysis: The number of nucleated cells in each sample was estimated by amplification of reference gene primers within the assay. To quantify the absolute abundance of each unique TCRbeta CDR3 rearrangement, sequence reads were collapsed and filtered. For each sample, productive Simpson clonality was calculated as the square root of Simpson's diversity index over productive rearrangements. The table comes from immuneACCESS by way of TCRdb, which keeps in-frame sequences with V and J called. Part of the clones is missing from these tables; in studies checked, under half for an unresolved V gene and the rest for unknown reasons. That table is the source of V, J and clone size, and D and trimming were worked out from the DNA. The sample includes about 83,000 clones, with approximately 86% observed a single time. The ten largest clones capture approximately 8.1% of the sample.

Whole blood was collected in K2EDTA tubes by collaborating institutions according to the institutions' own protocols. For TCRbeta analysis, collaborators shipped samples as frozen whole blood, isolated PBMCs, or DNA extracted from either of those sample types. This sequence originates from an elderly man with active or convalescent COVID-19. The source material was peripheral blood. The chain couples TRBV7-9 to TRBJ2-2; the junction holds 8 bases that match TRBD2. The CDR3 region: CASSPSLAGKDTGELFF. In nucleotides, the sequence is TGTGCCAGCAGCCCCTCCCTAGCGGGCAAGGACACCGGGGAGCTGTTTTTT.